This passage covers 15 T cell receptor beta chains from one sample sequenced in a study of T cell responses to AZD1222 COVID-19 vaccine (dated by TCRdb to the early 2020s). Library construction relied on the immunoSEQ multiplex PCR assay. TCRdb retrieved this table from immuneACCESS and kept in-frame rearrangements only. Not all clones are present; in checked studies, unresolved V genes account for under half, and no reason is known for the remainder. Here the sample has about 150,000 clones; 90% occur a single time. Clones ranked in the top ten supply approximately 1.6% of the sample. In the paper's terms, the time point label means: baseline before first vaccination. The sample was peripheral blood, taken on day 0 of AZD1222 vaccination. The receptors come from an adult in good health.

The chain recombines TRBV7-9 with TRBJ2-1; 15 nucleotides agree with TRBD2. J lost 6 bases, V lost 5 bases, and 8 bases had no gene match. This CDR3 is 17 amino acids long. Per germline, CDR1 SEHNR and CDR2 FQNEAQ (reference sequence). This chain's CDR3 is CASSPGTSGGIGNEQFF. In DNA, the CDR3 is TGTGCCAGCAGCCCGGGGACTAGCGGGGGGATTGGCAATGAGCAGTTCTTC. The full variable domain, completed using reference TRBV7-9 and TRBJ2-1, is DTGVSQNPRHKITKRGQNVTFRCDPISEHNRLYWYRQTLGQGPEFLTYFQNEAQLEKSRLLSDRFSAERPKGSFSTLEIQRTEQGDSAMYLCASSPGTSGGIGNEQFFGPGTRLTVL.

The rearrangement joins TRBV29-1 to TRBJ2-6; TRBD1 agrees at 10 bases. The germline gives CDR1 SQVTM, CDR2 ANQGSEA. This CDR3 comprises 18 residues. The ends lost 4 bases at V and 0 bases at J; junction bases unmatched: 9. The CDR3 bases are TGCAGCGTTGGAAAGGGACAGGGGATAAGCTCTGGGGCCAACGTCCTGACTTTC. Translated, it gives CSVGKGQGISSGANVLTF.

V usage is TRBV7-3 and J usage is TRBJ2-7; D not resolved. V was clipped by 3 bases and J by 2 bases, with 11 bases between them. This CDR3 has 14 residues. CDR1 is SGHTA and CDR2 is FQGTGA in the germline V gene. The CDR3 bases are TGTGCCAGCAGCTTGGGCGGCCCGACCTACGAGCAGTACTTC. Protein product: CASSLGGPTYEQYF.

The chain is built from TRBV9 and TRBJ1-2; 10 bases are a match to TRBD1. The ends lost 3 bases at V and 8 bases at J; junction bases unmatched: 10. CDR1 SGDLS and CDR2 YYNGEE come from the germline V gene. The CDR3 consists of 15 residues. CDR3 amino acids: CASSAPGTGVGGYTF. CDR3 DNA sequence: TGTGCCAGCAGCGCCCCGGGGACAGGGGTGGGAGGCTACACCTTC.

The chain uses TRBV5-8 and TRBJ1-2; 8 nucleotides agree with TRBD1. J lost 4 bases, V lost 4 bases, and 6 bases had no gene match. Germline lookup yields CDR1 SGHTS and CDR2 YDEGEE. This CDR3 is 14 amino acids long. CDR3 protein: CASSGRGLFYGYTF. The CDR3 nucleotides are TGTGCCAGCAGCGGCAGGGGGCTGTTCTATGGCTACACCTTC.

This clone was counted a few times. The V call is TRBV9, the J call TRBJ2-2; D remains unclear. Trimming left V 1 base short and J 7 bases short, with 11 bases between. The CDR3 is made up of 14 amino acids. The germline CDR1 and CDR2 sequences are SGDLS and YYNGEE. The CDR3 sequence is CASSVLVADGELFF. In DNA, the CDR3 is TGTGCCAGCAGCGTACTAGTCGCCGACGGGGAGCTGTTTTTT.

This clone was observed a single time. CDR3 in amino acids: CASSLPAGDINYGYTF. As DNA, the CDR3 is TGCGCCAGCAGCCTCCCTGCGGGCGACATTAACTATGGCTACACCTTC. The gene calls are TRBV4-1 and TRBJ1-2; D remains unclear. The germline CDR1 and CDR2 sequences are MGHRA and YSYEKL. Trimming removed 4 bases at V and 1 base at J, with 16 bases between. The CDR3 length is 16 residues.

The chain's CDR3 is CASRTLIQGPYGYTF. CDR3 in DNA: TGTGCCAGCAGAACCCTAATTCAGGGTCCCTATGGCTACACCTTC. The V and J genes are TRBV28 and TRBJ1-2; D possibly corresponds to TRBD1 (5 bases). The CDR3 spans 15 residues. The germline CDR1 and CDR2 sequences are MDHEN and SYDVKM. Trimming removed 6 bases at V and 4 bases at J, with 18 bases between.

This chain joins TRBV6-5 and TRBJ2-6, with D possibly matching TRBD1 (6 bases). The CDR3 has 16 residues. From germline, CDR1 is MNHEY and CDR2 SVGAGI. Between the trimmed V and J ends, which lost 2 bases and 0 bases, there was a span of 8 bases. The CDR3 nucleotides are TGTGCCAGCAGTTACCGGACAGTCTCTGGGGCCAACGTCCTGACTTTC. Amino acids: CASSYRTVSGANVLTF.

The chain is built from TRBV15 and TRBJ2-1; 7 bases agree with TRBD1. J lost 7 bases, V lost 1 base, and 13 bases had no gene match. Germline CDR1 and CDR2: LNHNV and YYDKDF (reference sequence). The CDR3 covers 17 residues. The CDR3 coding sequence is TGTGCCACCAGCAGAGTCCCACAGGGGACGTACTCGAATGAGCAGTTCTTC. This encodes CATSRVPQGTYSNEQFF.

This chain links TRBV29-1 with TRBJ2-6; tentatively, D is TRBD2 (6 bases). The CDR3 spans 15 residues. Germline assignment: CDR1 SQVTM and CDR2 ANQGSEA. The ends were cut back, 7 bases at V and 1 base at J, with 14 bases in the middle. Written as DNA, the CDR3 is TGCAGCGCCGCCGGGGACTCTTCTGGGGCCAACGTCCTGACTTTC. Translation: CSAAGDSSGANVLTF.

The rearrangement joins TRBV9 to TRBJ1-3, with D unclear. Trimming took off 0 bases at V and 0 bases at J, with 10 bases between the two ends. The CDR3 consists of 16 residues. From germline, CDR1 is SGDLS and CDR2 YYNGEE. CDR3 in amino acids: CASSVEDSYSGNTIYF. The CDR3 bases are TGTGCCAGCAGCGTAGAAGACTCCTACTCTGGAAACACCATATATTTT.

J is TRBJ1-4 and V is TRBV19; D gene uncertain. This CDR3 is built from 15 residues. From germline, CDR1 is LNHDA and CDR2 SQIVND (reference sequence). V was shortened by 3 bases and J by 7 bases, with 15 bases between the two germline ends. The DNA of the CDR3 is TGTGCCAGTAGTATCCCCATAGTTGGTTTTGAAAAACTGTTTTTT. It is translated as CASSIPIVGFEKLFF.

The CDR3 DNA follows: TGTGCCAGCAGTGAATTAACGGGAGGGCCCTCAGTGACCCAGTACTTC. Translating gives CASSELTGGPSVTQYF. This chain connects TRBV6-1 to TRBJ2-5; 8 bases are a match to TRBD2. From germline, CDR1 is MNHNS and CDR2 SASEGT. This CDR3 is built from 16 residues. V lost 2 bases and J lost 7; bases outside the gene matches: 12.

The chain uses TRBV28 and TRBJ1-6; D remains ambiguous. CDR3 length: 14 residues. V was cut by 5 bases and J by 8 bases, with 13 bases left in between. Germline V lookup: CDR1 MDHEN, CDR2 SYDVKM. CDR3 DNA sequence: TGTGCCAGCAGTCTCCCGGGCCGTGATTCACCCCTCCACTTT. As protein: CASSLPGRDSPLHF.